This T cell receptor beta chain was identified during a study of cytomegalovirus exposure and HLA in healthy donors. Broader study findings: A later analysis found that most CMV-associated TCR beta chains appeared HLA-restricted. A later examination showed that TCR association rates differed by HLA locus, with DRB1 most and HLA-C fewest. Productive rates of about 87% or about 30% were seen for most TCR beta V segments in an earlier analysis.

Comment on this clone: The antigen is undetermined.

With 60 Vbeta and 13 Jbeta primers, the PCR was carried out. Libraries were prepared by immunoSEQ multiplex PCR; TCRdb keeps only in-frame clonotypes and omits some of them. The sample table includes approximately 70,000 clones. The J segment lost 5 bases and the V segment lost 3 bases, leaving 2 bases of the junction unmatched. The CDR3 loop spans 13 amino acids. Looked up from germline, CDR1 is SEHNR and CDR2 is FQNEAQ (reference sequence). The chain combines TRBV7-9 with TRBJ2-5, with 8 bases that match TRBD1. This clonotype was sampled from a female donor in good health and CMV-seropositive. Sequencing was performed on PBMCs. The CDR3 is CASSLTGVETQYF. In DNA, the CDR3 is TGTGCCAGCAGCTTGACAGGGGTGGAGACCCAGTACTTC.